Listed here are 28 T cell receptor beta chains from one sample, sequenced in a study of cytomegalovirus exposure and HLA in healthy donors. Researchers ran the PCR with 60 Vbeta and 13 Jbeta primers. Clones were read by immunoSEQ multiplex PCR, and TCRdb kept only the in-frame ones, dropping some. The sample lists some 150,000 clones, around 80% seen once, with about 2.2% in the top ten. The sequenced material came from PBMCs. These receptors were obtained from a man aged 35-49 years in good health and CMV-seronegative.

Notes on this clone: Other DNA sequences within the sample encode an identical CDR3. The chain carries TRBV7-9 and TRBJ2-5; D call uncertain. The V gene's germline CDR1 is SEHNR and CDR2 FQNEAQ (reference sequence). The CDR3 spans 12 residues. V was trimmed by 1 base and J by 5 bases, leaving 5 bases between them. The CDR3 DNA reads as TGTGCCAGCAGCTTAGTCGGGGAGACCCAGTACTTC. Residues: CASSLVGETQYF.

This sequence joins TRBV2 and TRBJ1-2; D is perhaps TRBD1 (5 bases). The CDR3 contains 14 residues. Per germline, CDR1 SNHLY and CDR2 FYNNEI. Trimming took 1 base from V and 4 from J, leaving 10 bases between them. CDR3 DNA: TGTGCCAGCAGTGAAGAGACAGTTGTCTATGGCTACACCTTC. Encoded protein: CASSEETVVYGYTF.

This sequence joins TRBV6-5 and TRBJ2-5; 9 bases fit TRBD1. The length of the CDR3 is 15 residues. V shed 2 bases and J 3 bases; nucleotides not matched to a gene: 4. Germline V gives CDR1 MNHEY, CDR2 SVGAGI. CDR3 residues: CASSYARDREETQYF. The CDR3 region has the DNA TGTGCCAGCAGTTACGCCCGGGACAGGGAAGAGACCCAGTACTTC.

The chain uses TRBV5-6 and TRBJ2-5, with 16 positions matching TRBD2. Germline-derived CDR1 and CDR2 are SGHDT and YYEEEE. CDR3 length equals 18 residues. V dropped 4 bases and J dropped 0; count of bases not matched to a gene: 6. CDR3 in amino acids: CASSGGTSGRAYQETQYF. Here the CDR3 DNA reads TGTGCCAGCAGCGGTGGGACTAGCGGGAGGGCGTACCAAGAGACCCAGTACTTC. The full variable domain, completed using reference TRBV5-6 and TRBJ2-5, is DAGVTQSPTHLIKTRGQQVTLRCSPKSGHDTVSWYQQALGQGPQFIFQYYEEEERQRGNFPDRFSGHQFPNYSSELNVNALLLGDSALYLCASSGGTSGRAYQETQYFGPGTRLLVL.

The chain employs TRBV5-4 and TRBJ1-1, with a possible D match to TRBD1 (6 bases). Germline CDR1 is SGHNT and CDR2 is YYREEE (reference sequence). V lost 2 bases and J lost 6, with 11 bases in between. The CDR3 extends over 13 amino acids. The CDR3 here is CASSLQGIPEAFF. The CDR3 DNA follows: TGTGCCAGCAGCTTACAGGGAATTCCTGAAGCTTTCTTT.

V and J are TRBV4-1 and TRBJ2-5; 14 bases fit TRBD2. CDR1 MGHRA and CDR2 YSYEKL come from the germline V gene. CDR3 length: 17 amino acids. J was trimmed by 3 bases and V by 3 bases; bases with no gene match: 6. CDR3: CASSQTGTSGREETQYF. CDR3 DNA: TGCGCCAGCAGCCAGACCGGGACTAGCGGGAGAGAAGAGACCCAGTACTTC.

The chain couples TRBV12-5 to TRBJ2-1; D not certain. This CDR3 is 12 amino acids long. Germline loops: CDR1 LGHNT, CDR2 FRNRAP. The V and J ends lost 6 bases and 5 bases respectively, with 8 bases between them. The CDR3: CASGPVDNEQFF. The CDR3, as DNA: TGTGCTAGTGGCCCTGTAGACAATGAGCAGTTCTTC.

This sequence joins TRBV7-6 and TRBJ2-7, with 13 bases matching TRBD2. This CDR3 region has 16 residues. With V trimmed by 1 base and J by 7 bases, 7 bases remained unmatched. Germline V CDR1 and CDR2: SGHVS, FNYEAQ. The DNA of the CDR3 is TGTGCCAGCAGCTTAGGTACTAGCGGGAGGGCCCTGGAGCAGTACTTC. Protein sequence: CASSLGTSGRALEQYF.

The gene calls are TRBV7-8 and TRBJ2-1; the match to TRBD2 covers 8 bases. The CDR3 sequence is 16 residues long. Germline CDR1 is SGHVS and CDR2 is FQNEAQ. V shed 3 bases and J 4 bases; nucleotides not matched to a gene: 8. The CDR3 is CASSFGAGGAYNEQFF. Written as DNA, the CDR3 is TGTGCCAGCAGCTTTGGTGCGGGAGGAGCATACAATGAGCAGTTCTTC.

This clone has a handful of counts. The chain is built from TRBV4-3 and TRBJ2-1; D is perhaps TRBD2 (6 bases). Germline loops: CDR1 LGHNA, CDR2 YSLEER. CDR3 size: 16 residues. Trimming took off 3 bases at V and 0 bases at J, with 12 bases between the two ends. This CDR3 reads CASSHGGPLSYNEQFF. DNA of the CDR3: TGCGCCAGCAGCCACGGAGGGCCCCTCTCCTACAATGAGCAGTTCTTC.

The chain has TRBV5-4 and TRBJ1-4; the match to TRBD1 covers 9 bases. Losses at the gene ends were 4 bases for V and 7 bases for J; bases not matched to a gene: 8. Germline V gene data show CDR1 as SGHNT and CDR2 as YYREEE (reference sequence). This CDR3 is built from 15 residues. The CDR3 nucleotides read TGTGCCAGCAGCGACGGACCGGGACAGGGTGAAAAACTGTTTTTT. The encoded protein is CASSDGPGQGEKLFF.

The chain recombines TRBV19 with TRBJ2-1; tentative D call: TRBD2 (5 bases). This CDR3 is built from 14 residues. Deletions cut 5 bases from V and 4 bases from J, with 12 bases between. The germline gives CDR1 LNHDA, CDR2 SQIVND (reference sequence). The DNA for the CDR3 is TGTGCCAGTAGTCGGGATTGGTCTTACAATGAGCAGTTCTTC. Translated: CASSRDWSYNEQFF.

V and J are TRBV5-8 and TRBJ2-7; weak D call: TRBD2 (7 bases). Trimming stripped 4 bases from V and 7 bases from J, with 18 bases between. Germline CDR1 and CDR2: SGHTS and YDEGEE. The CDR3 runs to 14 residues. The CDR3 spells CASSLSRGAKEQYF. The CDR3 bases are TGTGCCAGCAGCCTGAGCCGGGGGGCGAAAGAGCAGTACTTC.

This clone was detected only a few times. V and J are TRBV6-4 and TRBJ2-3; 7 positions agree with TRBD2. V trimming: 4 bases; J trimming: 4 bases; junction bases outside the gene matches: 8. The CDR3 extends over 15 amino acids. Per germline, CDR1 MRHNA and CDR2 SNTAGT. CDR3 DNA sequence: TGTGCCAGCAGTGCAATAACGGGAGGCGCAGATACGCAGTATTTT. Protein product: CASSAITGGADTQYF.

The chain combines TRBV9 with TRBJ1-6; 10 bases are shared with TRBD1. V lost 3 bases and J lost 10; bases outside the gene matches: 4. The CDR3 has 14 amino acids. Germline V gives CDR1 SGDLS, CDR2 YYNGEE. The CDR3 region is CASSETGGGSPLHF. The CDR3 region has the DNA TGTGCCAGCAGCGAGACAGGGGGCGGCTCACCCCTCCACTTT.

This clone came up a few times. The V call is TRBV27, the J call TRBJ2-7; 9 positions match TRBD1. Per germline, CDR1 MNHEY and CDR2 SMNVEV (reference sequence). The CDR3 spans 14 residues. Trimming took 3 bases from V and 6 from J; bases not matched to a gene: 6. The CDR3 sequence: CASSLGTGLTEQYF. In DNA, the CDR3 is TGTGCCAGCAGTTTGGGGACAGGGTTGACCGAGCAGTACTTC.

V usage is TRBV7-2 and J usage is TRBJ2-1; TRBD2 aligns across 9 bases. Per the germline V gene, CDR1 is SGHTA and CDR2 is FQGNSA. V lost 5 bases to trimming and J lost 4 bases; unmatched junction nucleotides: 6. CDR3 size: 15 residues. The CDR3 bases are TGTGCCAGCAGCGTCGGGACTAGCCCTTACAATGAGCAGTTCTTC. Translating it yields CASSVGTSPYNEQFF.

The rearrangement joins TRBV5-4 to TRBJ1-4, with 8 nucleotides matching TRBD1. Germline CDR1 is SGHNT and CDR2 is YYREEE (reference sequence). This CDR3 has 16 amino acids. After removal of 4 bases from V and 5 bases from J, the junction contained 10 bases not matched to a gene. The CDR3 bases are TGTGCCAGCAGCCTATTTGGACAGGGCGAGAATGAAAAACTGTTTTTT. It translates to CASSLFGQGENEKLFF.

CDR3 nucleotide sequence: TGTGCCAGCATCCGAGAGAGGGCGAGTGAGCAGTTCTTC. This gives the protein CASIRERASEQFF. The gene calls are TRBV28 and TRBJ2-1; D is possibly TRBD2 (5 bases). Germline V gene lookup returns CDR1 MDHEN and CDR2 SYDVKM. Trimming removed 7 bases at V and 9 bases at J, with 16 bases between. CDR3 length: 13 residues.

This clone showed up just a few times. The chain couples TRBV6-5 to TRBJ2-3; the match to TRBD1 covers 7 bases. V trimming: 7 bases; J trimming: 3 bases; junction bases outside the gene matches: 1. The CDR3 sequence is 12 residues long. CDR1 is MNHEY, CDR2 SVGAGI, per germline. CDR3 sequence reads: CASTGQTDTQYF. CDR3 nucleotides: TGTGCCAGCACGGGACAGACAGATACGCAGTATTTT.

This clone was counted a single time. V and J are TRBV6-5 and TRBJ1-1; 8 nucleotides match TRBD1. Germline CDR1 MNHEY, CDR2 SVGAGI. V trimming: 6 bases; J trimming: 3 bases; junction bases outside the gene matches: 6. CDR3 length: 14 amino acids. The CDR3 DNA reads TGTGCCAGCAGCGCCGACAGGGGTGACACTGAAGCTTTCTTT. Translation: CASSADRGDTEAFF.

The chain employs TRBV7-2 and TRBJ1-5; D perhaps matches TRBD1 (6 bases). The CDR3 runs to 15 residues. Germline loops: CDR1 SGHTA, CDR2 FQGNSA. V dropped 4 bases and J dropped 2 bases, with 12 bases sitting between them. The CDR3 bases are TGTGCCAGCAGCTGGGGGCGAGGTGGCAATCAGCCCCAGCATTTT. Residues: CASSWGRGGNQPQHF. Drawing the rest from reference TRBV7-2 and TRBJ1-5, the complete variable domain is GAGVSQSPSNKVTEKGKDVELRCDPISGHTALYWYRQSLGQGLEFLIYFQGNSAPDKSGLPSDRFSAERTGGSVSTLTIQRTQQEDSAVYLCASSWGRGGNQPQHFGDGTRLSIL.

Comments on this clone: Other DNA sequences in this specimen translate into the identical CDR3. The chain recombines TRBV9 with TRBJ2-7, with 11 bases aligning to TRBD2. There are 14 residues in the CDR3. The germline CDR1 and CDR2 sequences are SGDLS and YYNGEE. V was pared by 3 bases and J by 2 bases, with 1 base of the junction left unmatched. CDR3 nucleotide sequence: TGTGCCAGCAGCGCGGGACTAGCGGCCTACGAGCAGTACTTC. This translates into CASSAGLAAYEQYF.

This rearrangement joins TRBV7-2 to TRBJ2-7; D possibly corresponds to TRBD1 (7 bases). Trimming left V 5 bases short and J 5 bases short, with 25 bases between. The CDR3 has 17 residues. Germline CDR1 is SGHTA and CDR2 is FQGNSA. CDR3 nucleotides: TGTGCCAGCAGCGCCATCAGGGGGGCCTTCCAATCCCACGAGCAGTACTTC. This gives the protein CASSAIRGAFQSHEQYF.

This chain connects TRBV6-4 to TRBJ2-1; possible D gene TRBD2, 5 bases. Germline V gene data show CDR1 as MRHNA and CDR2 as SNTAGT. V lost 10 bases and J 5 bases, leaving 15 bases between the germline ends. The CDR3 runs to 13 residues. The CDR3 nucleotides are TGTGCCACCGCAAGGGAGACCCACAATGAGCAGTTCTTC. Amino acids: CATARETHNEQFF.

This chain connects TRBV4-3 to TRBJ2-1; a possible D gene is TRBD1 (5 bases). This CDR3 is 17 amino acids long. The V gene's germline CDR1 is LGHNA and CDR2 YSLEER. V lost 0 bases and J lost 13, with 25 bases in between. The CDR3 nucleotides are TGCGCCAGCAGCCAAGATCCCGCGACAGCAAAGACGAGTTCACAGTTCTTC. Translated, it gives CASSQDPATAKTSSQFF.

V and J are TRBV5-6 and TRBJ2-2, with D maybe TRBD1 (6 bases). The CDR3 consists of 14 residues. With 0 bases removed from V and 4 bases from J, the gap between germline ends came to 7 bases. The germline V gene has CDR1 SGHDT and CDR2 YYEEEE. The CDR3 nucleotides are TGTGCCAGCAGCTTGGGAGGGGGCACCGGGGAGCTGTTTTTT. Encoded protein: CASSLGGGTGELFF. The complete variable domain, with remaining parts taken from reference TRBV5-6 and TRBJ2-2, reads DAGVTQSPTHLIKTRGQQVTLRCSPKSGHDTVSWYQQALGQGPQFIFQYYEEEERQRGNFPDRFSGHQFPNYSSELNVNALLLGDSALYLCASSLGGGTGELFFGEGSRLTVL.

The CDR3 reads CASTEGSVGGDTQYF. In DNA, the CDR3 is TGCGCCAGCACGGAGGGAAGCGTAGGCGGAGATACGCAGTATTTT. The J gene is TRBJ2-3, the V gene TRBV5-1; maybe TRBD2 (6 bases). Germline CDR1 and CDR2: SGHRS and YFSETQ. V gave up 6 bases and J gave up 5 bases, with 19 bases separating them. CDR3 length: 15 residues.